One sample yielded the 21 T cell receptor beta chains listed below, sequenced in a study of shared clonotypes between healthy human individuals. Produced via immunoSEQ multiplex PCR; TCRdb's table is partial and in-frame only. Of roughly 1,000,000 clones in the sample, about 80% were seen once. The specimen sequenced was memory CD4+ T cells from PBMCs. Noted subset: CD45RA-negative fraction. The origin of the receptors is a man between 18 and 35 years old in good health. Some clones in this sample may be carry-over from other donors' samples.

The chain links TRBV5-6 to TRBJ2-1; TRBD2 might be the D (6 bases). From germline, CDR1 is SGHDT and CDR2 YYEEEE. This CDR3 spans 16 amino acids. Trimming took 1 base from V and 3 from J, leaving 14 bases between them. The CDR3 DNA sequence: TGTGCCAGCAGCTTGTTTCCGGGGGTTAGCTACAATGAGCAGTTCTTC. The encoded protein is CASSLFPGVSYNEQFF.

The chain links TRBV5-6 to TRBJ2-2; 10 positions match TRBD1. Germline V gives CDR1 SGHDT, CDR2 YYEEEE. With V trimmed by 4 bases and J by 8 bases, 8 bases remained unmatched. The CDR3 consists of 15 residues. For the CDR3, the DNA is TGTGCCAGCAGCACCGGGACAGGGGTATCAGGGGAGCTGTTTTTT. Its protein product is CASSTGTGVSGELFF.

This rearrangement joins TRBV2 to TRBJ1-4; D perhaps matches TRBD1 (5 bases). The CDR3 is 12 amino acids. Germline V CDR1 and CDR2: SNHLY, FYNNEI. V lost 4 bases to trimming and J lost 10 bases, with 10 bases between them. The CDR3 DNA reads TGTGCCAGCAGTGCGGTGGGGGGAAAACTGTTTTTT. This gives the protein CASSAVGGKLFF.

V usage is TRBV30 and J usage is TRBJ1-5; TRBD1 matches 10 bases. Trimming took 2 bases from V and 6 from J; bases not matched to a gene: 7. This CDR3 comprises 15 residues. CDR1 is GTSNPN and CDR2 is SVGIG in the germline V gene (reference sequence). The CDR3 DNA sequence: TGTGCCTGGAGTACCGGGACAGGGGTCGCTCAGCCCCAGCATTTT. Its protein is CAWSTGTGVAQPQHF.

V gene TRBV27 combines with J gene TRBJ1-2, with 7 bases identical to TRBD1. The V gene end was trimmed by 6 bases and the J gene end by 2 bases; junction bases not matched to a gene: 6. Germline loops: CDR1 MNHEY, CDR2 SMNVEV (reference sequence). The CDR3 consists of 14 residues. The CDR3 DNA sequence: TGTGCCAGCAGGAGAGGACAGGCCAACTATGGCTACACCTTC. This gives the protein CASRRGQANYGYTF.

This chain uses TRBV27 with TRBJ2-7, with D possibly TRBD2 on 5 matching bases. Trimming shortened V by 3 bases and J by 3 bases, and 18 bases separated the two germline ends. CDR3 size: 16 residues. Germline V gene data show CDR1 as MNHEY and CDR2 as SMNVEV (reference sequence). CDR3 DNA sequence: TGTGCCAGCAGTTTCGCTCTAGTTGGCGGGCTCTACGAGCAGTACTTC. Its translation is CASSFALVGGLYEQYF.

This chain links TRBV7-6 with TRBJ1-4, with D possibly TRBD1 on 5 matching bases. The germline V gene has CDR1 SGHVS and CDR2 FNYEAQ. The CDR3 is 15 residues long. V was shortened by 1 base and J by 6 bases, with 12 bases between the two germline ends. In DNA, the CDR3 is TGTGCCAGCAGCTTAGGATACGGGGGTGATGAAAAACTGTTTTTT. Translating it yields CASSLGYGGDEKLFF.

Only a few counts were recorded for this clone. J is TRBJ1-5 and V is TRBV6-5; tentatively, D is TRBD1 (6 bases). The CDR3 spans 13 residues. CDR1 and CDR2 from the germline V gene are MNHEY and SVGAGI. The V and J ends lost 10 bases and 2 bases respectively, with 12 bases between them. The DNA of the CDR3 is TGTGCCACGCGGTCAGGGGGCAATCAGCCCCAGCATTTT. It yields the protein CATRSGGNQPQHF.

The CDR3 spells CASSEAGTEQFF. The DNA for the CDR3 is TGTGCCAGCAGTGAAGCAGGTACAGAGCAGTTCTTC. The V call is TRBV2, the J call TRBJ2-1; D is uncertain. CDR1 is SNHLY, CDR2 FYNNEI, per germline. The CDR3 is 12 residues long. V was trimmed by 0 bases and J by 10 bases, leaving 7 bases between them.

The rearrangement uses TRBV18 and TRBJ2-7, with D hard to call. V was cut by 4 bases and J by 0 bases, with 10 bases left in between. Germline CDR1 KGHSH, CDR2 LQKENI. This CDR3 has 14 residues. The CDR3 DNA is TGTGCCAGCTCACTATATTACAGCTCCTACGAGCAGTACTTC. This sequence encodes CASSLYYSSYEQYF.

The count of this clone is one. This sequence joins TRBV5-1 and TRBJ2-5, with a possible D match to TRBD2 (6 bases). Germline loops: CDR1 SGHRS, CDR2 YFSETQ. This CDR3 has 14 residues. Between the trimmed V and J ends, which lost 3 bases and 3 bases, there was a span of 12 bases. The CDR3 nucleotides are TGCGCCAGCAGCTGGAGGGTCTATGAAGAGACCCAGTACTTC. Amino acids: CASSWRVYEETQYF.

With regard to this clone: Other DNA sequences in this specimen translate into the identical CDR3. For the CDR3, the DNA is TGTGCCAGCAGCGTAGCGCGGGGGCAAGAGACCCAGTACTTC. This gives the protein CASSVARGQETQYF. This chain joins TRBV9 and TRBJ2-5, with 7 bases matching TRBD2. The CDR3 runs 14 residues. Looked up from germline, CDR1 is SGDLS and CDR2 is YYNGEE. J lost 2 bases, V lost 0 bases, and 1 base had no gene match. Using reference TRBV9 and TRBJ2-5 for the parts outside the CDR3, the full variable domain is DSGVTQTPKHLITATGQRVTLRCSPRSGDLSVYWYQQSLDQGLQFLIQYYNGEERAKGNILERFSAQQFPDLHSELNLSSLELGDSALYFCASSVARGQETQYFGPGTRLLVL.

This clone was counted between two and nine times. This rearrangement joins TRBV7-3 to TRBJ2-7; the D gene is possibly TRBD1 (6 bases). The length of the CDR3 is 15 residues. V was cut by 2 bases and J by 1 base, with 12 bases left in between. Per germline, CDR1 SGHTA and CDR2 FQGTGA. CDR3 DNA: TGTGCCAGCAGCTTACGGCCAGGGGCTTCCTACGAGCAGTACTTC. This codes for CASSLRPGASYEQYF.

V gene TRBV2 combines with J gene TRBJ1-2, with 10 positions matching TRBD1. Germline CDR1 is SNHLY and CDR2 is FYNNEI. V was pared by 5 bases and J by 3 bases, with 3 bases of the junction left unmatched. The CDR3 length is 14 residues. The CDR3 nucleotides read TGTGCCAGCAGTCCTGACAGGGGGCACTATGGCTACACCTTC. The encoded protein is CASSPDRGHYGYTF.

The rearrangement links TRBV7-2 to TRBJ2-2; D possibly corresponds to TRBD1 (6 bases). Per germline, CDR1 SGHTA and CDR2 FQGNSA. V was clipped by 5 bases and J by 6 bases, with 10 bases between them. The CDR3 covers 13 residues. The CDR3 DNA is TGTGCCAGCAGCCCACCAGGGGCCGGGGAGCTGTTTTTT. It encodes CASSPPGAGELFF.

The CDR3 DNA sequence: TGTGCCAGTAGAGCAGGTACGAGCTCTGGAAACACCATATATTTT. It encodes CASRAGTSSGNTIYF. The J gene is TRBJ1-3, the V gene TRBV19; D gene ambiguous. The length of the CDR3 is 15 residues. The V end lost 6 bases, the J end lost 0 bases, and 12 bases lay between the germline ends. In germline, CDR1 is LNHDA, CDR2 SQIVND (reference sequence). Looking up the rest from reference TRBV19 and TRBJ1-3 gives the full variable domain: DGGITQSPKYLFRKEGQNVTLSCEQNLNHDAMYWYRQDPGQGLRLIYYSQIVNDFQKGDIAEGYSVSREKKESFPLTVTSAQKNPTAFYLCASRAGTSSGNTIYFGEGSWLTVV.

V is TRBV5-1 and J is TRBJ2-3; a weak D match, TRBD1 (5 bases). There are 13 residues in the CDR3. CDR1 and CDR2 from the germline V gene are SGHRS and YFSETQ. V was shortened by 5 bases and J by 5 bases, with 12 bases between the two germline ends. The DNA of the CDR3 is TGCGCCAGCAGTCCCACCCAGGGAGATACGCAGTATTTT. Protein: CASSPTQGDTQYF.

This sequence joins TRBV2 and TRBJ2-5; 15 bases line up with TRBD2. There are 17 residues in the CDR3. Germline-derived CDR1 and CDR2 are SNHLY and FYNNEI. Losses at the gene ends were 8 bases for V and 4 bases for J; bases not matched to a gene: 11. The CDR3 here is CASWRGTGLAGGETQYF. CDR3 coding DNA: TGTGCCAGCTGGAGGGGGACGGGACTAGCGGGAGGAGAGACCCAGTACTTC. Looking up the rest from reference TRBV2 and TRBJ2-5 gives the full variable domain: EPEVTQTPSHQVTQMGQEVILRCVPISNHLYFYWYRQILGQKVEFLVSFYNNEISEKSEIFDDQFSVERPDGSNFTLKIRSTKLEDSAMYFCASWRGTGLAGGETQYFGPGTRLLVL.

This clone appeared a single time. This sample also contains other DNA sequences that code for the same CDR3. The V gene is TRBV29-1, the J gene TRBJ1-1; D unclear. Between the trimmed V and J ends, which lost 5 bases and 4 bases, there was a span of 14 bases. The germline V gene has CDR1 SQVTM and CDR2 ANQGSEA. This CDR3 has 13 residues. CDR3 coding DNA: TGCAGCGTTTCAGTGAGTACGGGCACTGAAGCTTTCTTT. This sequence encodes CSVSVSTGTEAFF.

The CDR3 spells CAISGTGGNYGYTF. The CDR3 nucleotides read TGTGCCATCAGCGGCACAGGGGGGAACTATGGCTACACCTTC. The chain combines TRBV10-3 with TRBJ1-2, with 8 bases matching TRBD1. The length of the CDR3 is 14 residues. With 6 bases clipped from V and 2 bases from J, the junction kept 5 bases outside the gene matches. Germline V gene sequence: CDR1 ENHRY, CDR2 SYGVKD.

The chain uses TRBV7-9 and TRBJ2-5; D is possibly TRBD2 (7 bases). The germline V gene encodes CDR1 SEHNR and CDR2 FQNEAQ (reference sequence). This CDR3 has 14 amino acids. The V and J ends lost 7 bases and 0 bases respectively, with 12 bases between them. As DNA, the CDR3 is TGTGCCAGCATCAGAGGGGGGGACCAAGAGACCCAGTACTTC. Translating gives CASIRGGDQETQYF.